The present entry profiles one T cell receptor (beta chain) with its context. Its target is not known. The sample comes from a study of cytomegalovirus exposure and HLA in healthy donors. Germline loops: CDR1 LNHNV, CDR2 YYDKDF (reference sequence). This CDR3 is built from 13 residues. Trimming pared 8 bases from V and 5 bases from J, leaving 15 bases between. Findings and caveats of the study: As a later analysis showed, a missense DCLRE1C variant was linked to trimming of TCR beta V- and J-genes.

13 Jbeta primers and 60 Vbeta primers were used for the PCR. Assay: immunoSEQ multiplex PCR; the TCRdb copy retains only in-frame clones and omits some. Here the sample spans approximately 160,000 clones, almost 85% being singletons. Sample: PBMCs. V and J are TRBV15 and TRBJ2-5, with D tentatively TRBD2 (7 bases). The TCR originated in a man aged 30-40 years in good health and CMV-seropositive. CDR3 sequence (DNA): TGTGCCACCGGTAGGGGGGGGAGGGAGACCCAGTACTTC. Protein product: CATGRGGRETQYF. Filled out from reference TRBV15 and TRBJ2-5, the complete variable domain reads DAMVIQNPRYQVTQFGKPVTLSCSQTLNHNVMYWYQQKSSQAPKLLFHYYDKDFNNEADTPDNFQSRRPNTSFCFLDIRSPGLGDTAMYLCATGRGGRETQYFGPGTRLLVL.